Below are 10 T cell receptor beta chains sequenced from a single sample in a study of shared clonotypes between healthy human individuals (dated by TCRdb to about 2020). The receptor library was made with the immunoSEQ multiplex PCR assay. The clones in this table, taken by TCRdb from immuneACCESS, are in-frame only. Not every clone is retained; where verified, under half of the shortfall comes from an unresolved V gene, and the cause of the rest is unknown. This sample lists fewer than 2.5 million clones; approximately 94% were detected once. The ten largest clonotypes hold about 0.34% of the sample. Sequencing input: naive CD4+ T cells from PBMCs. The cell subset or site label for this specimen denotes: CD45RA+ positively selected. These receptor sequences come from a man in his late teens or twenties in good health. Some clones in this sample may be carry-over from other donors' samples.

The J gene is TRBJ2-5, the V gene TRBV7-2; perhaps TRBD2 as D (7 bases). The germline gives CDR1 SGHTA, CDR2 FQGNSA. V gave up 0 bases and J gave up 9 bases, with 23 bases separating them. The CDR3 spans 17 residues. CDR3 amino acids: CASSLASEGGYTAAQYF. As DNA, the CDR3 is TGTGCCAGCAGCTTAGCGTCGGAGGGGGGGTATACAGCGGCCCAGTACTTC. The full variable domain, in which reference TRBV7-2 and TRBJ2-5 provide the parts outside the CDR3, is GAGVSQSPSNKVTEKGKDVELRCDPISGHTALYWYRQSLGQGLEFLIYFQGNSAPDKSGLPSDRFSAERTGGSVSTLTIQRTQQEDSAVYLCASSLASEGGYTAAQYFGPGTRLLVL.

This clone was seen many times. This chain joins TRBV6-6 and TRBJ2-7, with 11 bases lining up with TRBD2. After removal of 2 bases from V and 3 bases from J, the junction contained 3 bases not matched to a gene. Germline V lookup: CDR1 MNHNY, CDR2 SVGAGI (reference sequence). The CDR3 runs to 15 residues. The DNA for the CDR3 is TGTGCCAGCAGTTACGATGGGACTAGCGGCTACGAGCAGTACTTC. Its translation: CASSYDGTSGYEQYF.

The V gene is TRBV7-6, the J gene TRBJ2-1; 7 nucleotides match TRBD2. Germline-derived CDR1 and CDR2 are SGHVS and FNYEAQ. This CDR3 has 14 residues. J was trimmed by 9 bases and V by 3 bases; bases with no gene match: 8. In nucleotides, the CDR3 is TGTGCCAGCAGCTTTCCGGTGCGGGGGATTGAGCAGTTCTTC. Translated: CASSFPVRGIEQFF.

This chain links TRBV11-2 with TRBJ2-1; D possibly corresponds to TRBD2 (5 bases). V lost 5 bases and J lost 0, with 14 bases in between. Germline CDR1 SGHAT, CDR2 FQNNGV. CDR3 length: 16 residues. The DNA of the CDR3 is TGTGCCAGCAGCCTAGCTGCCTCCTACTCCTACAATGAGCAGTTCTTC. This codes for CASSLAASYSYNEQFF.

The chain carries TRBV18 and TRBJ1-4; TRBD1 agrees at 8 bases. The CDR3 loop spans 14 amino acids. The V gene's germline CDR1 is KGHSH and CDR2 LQKENI. J lost 8 bases, V lost 4 bases, and 6 bases had no gene match. CDR3 protein: CASSLQGGEEKLFF. The CDR3 nucleotides read TGTGCCAGCTCACTACAGGGGGGAGAGGAAAAACTGTTTTTT.

V usage is TRBV11-2 and J usage is TRBJ2-2; TRBD1 agrees at 10 bases. CDR1 is SGHAT and CDR2 is FQNNGV in the germline V gene. The junction had 7 bases not matched to a gene; V was cut back by 3 bases and J by 3 bases. The CDR3 contains 17 residues. CDR3 sequence reads: CASSFRPTGGDTGELFF. The CDR3 DNA reads TGTGCCAGCAGCTTCCGCCCGACAGGGGGCGACACCGGGGAGCTGTTTTTT.

V and J are TRBV5-4 and TRBJ1-1, with no clear D. This CDR3 region has 11 residues. V lost 5 bases, J lost 2 bases, and 4 bases lay in between. CDR1 is SGHNT, CDR2 YYREEE, per germline (reference sequence). CDR3 DNA sequence: TGTGCCAGCAGTGCCAACACTGAAGCTTTCTTT. Translating gives CASSANTEAFF.

Comments on this clone: A read error may produce the germline difference seen at one junction end. The CDR3 protein is CAGSPLRGNQPQHF. CDR3 nucleotide sequence: TGTGCCGGCTCACCTTTAAGGGGCAATCAGCCCCAGCATTTT. The gene calls are TRBV18 and TRBJ1-5; no clear D. The CDR3 loop spans 14 amino acids. Germline V gene lookup returns CDR1 KGHSH and CDR2 LQKENI.

The chain recombines TRBV15 with TRBJ1-4; D is undetermined. CDR3 length: 15 amino acids. V lost 1 base to trimming and J lost 10 bases, with 16 bases between them. Germline loops: CDR1 LNHNV, CDR2 YYDKDF (reference sequence). CDR3 loop: CATSRGGETNGKLFF. DNA for the CDR3: TGTGCCACCAGCAGAGGTGGGGAAACAAACGGAAAACTGTTTTTT. Supplemented by reference TRBV15 and TRBJ1-4, the full variable domain reads DAMVIQNPRYQVTQFGKPVTLSCSQTLNHNVMYWYQQKSSQAPKLLFHYYDKDFNNEADTPDNFQSRRPNTSFCFLDIRSPGLGDTAMYLCATSRGGETNGKLFFGSGTQLSVL.

The J gene is TRBJ1-2, the V gene TRBV27, with D perhaps matching TRBD1 (5 bases). Germline V CDR1 and CDR2: MNHEY, SMNVEV (reference sequence). The ends were cut back, 1 base at V and 7 bases at J, with 13 bases in the middle. The CDR3 loop spans 14 amino acids. The CDR3 nucleotides read TGTGCCAGCAGTTTATTTGGGGGTAGGAGTGGCTACACCTTC. This gives the protein CASSLFGGRSGYTF.